Shown below are 13 T cell receptor beta chains from a single sample sequenced in a study of cytomegalovirus exposure and HLA in healthy donors. With 60 Vbeta and 13 Jbeta primers, the PCR was carried out. Using immunoSEQ multiplex PCR, the repertoire was profiled, and TCRdb retains in-frame clones only, with some absent. This table holds around 120,000 clones, less than 80% found once. The sample consisted of PBMCs. The receptors stem from a woman between 45 and 60 years old in good health and CMV-seropositive.

This clone was detected only a few times. The CDR3 protein is CASRPGGDLAKNIQYF. The CDR3 nucleotides read TGTGCCAGCAGACCGGGGGGGGATCTAGCCAAAAACATTCAGTACTTC. V gene TRBV7-9 combines with J gene TRBJ2-4, with TRBD2 matching over 8 bases. The CDR3 is 16 residues long. Germline V gives CDR1 SEHNR, CDR2 FQNEAQ (reference sequence). V was clipped by 6 bases and J by 0 bases; unmatched bases: 7.

On this clone: Other nucleotide sequences from this sample produce the same CDR3. The chain recombines TRBV10-3 with TRBJ2-1; D possibly corresponds to TRBD2 (5 bases). The CDR3 runs to 15 residues. Germline lookup yields CDR1 ENHRY and CDR2 SYGVKD. With 0 bases removed from V and 0 bases from J, the gap between germline ends came to 6 bases. The CDR3 loop reads CAISESGGSYNEQFF. CDR3 coding DNA: TGTGCCATCAGTGAGTCTGGAGGCTCCTACAATGAGCAGTTCTTC.

This clone was detected only a few times. The chain recombines TRBV6-5 with TRBJ2-7; the D is unclear. V dropped 0 bases and J dropped 0 bases, with 9 bases sitting between them. There are 15 residues in the CDR3. Germline-derived CDR1 and CDR2 are MNHEY and SVGAGI. The DNA for the CDR3 is TGTGCCAGCAGTTACTCCCCAGAATTCTCCTACGAGCAGTACTTC. Translation: CASSYSPEFSYEQYF.

The V call is TRBV7-2, the J call TRBJ2-7; TRBD1 aligns across 7 bases. The V gene's germline CDR1 is SGHTA and CDR2 FQGNSA. CDR3 length equals 15 residues. V dropped 5 bases and J dropped 1; count of bases not matched to a gene: 8. In DNA form, the CDR3 reads TGTGCCAGCAGCAGGATCGGGACAGCGTCCTACGAGCAGTACTTC. It encodes CASSRIGTASYEQYF.

This chain joins TRBV30 and TRBJ1-1; D may be TRBD1 (5 bases). The CDR3 contains 13 residues. Per the germline V gene, CDR1 is GTSNPN and CDR2 is SVGIG (reference sequence). V was trimmed by 4 bases and J by 6 bases, leaving 15 bases between them. CDR3 nucleotides: TGTGCCTGGACACCGGGCGGGGGGGCTGAAGCTTTCTTT. It specifies CAWTPGGGAEAFF.

This chain links TRBV4-3 with TRBJ1-2, with D possibly matching TRBD1 (6 bases). V was pared by 0 bases and J by 4 bases, with 12 bases between. The CDR3 covers 15 residues. Germline V gene sequence: CDR1 LGHNA, CDR2 YSLEER. The DNA of the CDR3 is TGCGCCAGCAGCCAAGATGAGGGGGAGGGCTATGGCTACACCTTC. Translated: CASSQDEGEGYGYTF.

This rearrangement joins TRBV30 to TRBJ2-5, with TRBD2 as a possible D gene (5 bases). The V gene's germline CDR1 is GTSNPN and CDR2 SVGIG (reference sequence). CDR3 length: 13 amino acids. Deletions cut 0 bases from V and 4 bases from J, with 9 bases between. CDR3 amino acids: CAWSVWLAETQYF. The CDR3 DNA is TGTGCCTGGAGTGTCTGGCTAGCAGAGACCCAGTACTTC.

The V call is TRBV6-1, the J call TRBJ1-2, with D perhaps matching TRBD1 (6 bases). Germline-derived CDR1 and CDR2 are MNHNS and SASEGT. Deletions cut 8 bases from V and 2 bases from J, with 15 bases between. The CDR3 has 14 residues. The CDR3 loop reads CASLTQGANYGYTF. DNA of the CDR3: TGTGCCAGCCTAACACAGGGAGCCAACTATGGCTACACCTTC.

Comment on this clone: The same CDR3 is also encoded by other DNA sequences in this sample. This rearrangement joins TRBV27 to TRBJ1-1; no clear D. V gave up 8 bases and J gave up 1 base, with 8 bases separating them. The CDR3 covers 12 residues. Germline-derived CDR1 and CDR2 are MNHEY and SMNVEV (reference sequence). The CDR3 nucleotides are TGTGCCAGCCGAGATCGGAACACTGAAGCTTTCTTT. Translated, it gives CASRDRNTEAFF.

The genes are TRBV7-2 and TRBJ2-5, with 8 bases fitting TRBD2. The germline V gene encodes CDR1 SGHTA and CDR2 FQGNSA. V lost 5 bases, J lost 5 bases, and 10 bases stayed unmatched. The CDR3 loop spans 15 amino acids. DNA for the CDR3: TGTGCCAGCAGCCTGCAACTAGCGGCGAGGGAGACCCAGTACTTC. As protein: CASSLQLAARETQYF.

The chain is built from TRBV14 and TRBJ2-3, with TRBD2 matching over 7 bases. J was trimmed by 3 bases and V by 3 bases; bases with no gene match: 0. Germline V gene lookup returns CDR1 SGHDN and CDR2 FVKESK. This CDR3 comprises 13 residues. The DNA for the CDR3 is TGTGCCAGCAGCCAGGGACTAACAGATACGCAGTATTTT. Protein product: CASSQGLTDTQYF.

This clone has just a few counts. This chain links TRBV4-1 with TRBJ2-7; 8 bases align to TRBD2. The CDR3 contains 17 residues. Unmatched junction bases numbered 10, after V lost 0 bases and J lost 3 bases. CDR1 MGHRA and CDR2 YSYEKL come from the germline V gene. The CDR3 nucleotides are TGCGCCAGCAGCCAAGAGGCGTTAGCGGGGAGGGGCTACGAGCAGTACTTC. Amino acids: CASSQEALAGRGYEQYF.

The CDR3, as DNA: TGTGCCAGCAGCCTGGAGTGGGCGGGATCCTACGAGCAGTACTTC. This codes for CASSLEWAGSYEQYF. This chain links TRBV5-6 with TRBJ2-7, with D tentatively TRBD2 (6 bases). The CDR3 has 15 residues. In germline, CDR1 is SGHDT, CDR2 YYEEEE. Trimming removed 4 bases from V and 1 base from J, with 15 bases in between.